This T cell receptor beta chain was retrieved from a study of T cells in Graves' hyperthyroidism and ophthalmopathy. Study context: Peripheral blood was acquired at first diagnosis, ahead of any therapy whatsoever.

This clonotype came up many times. Germline loops: CDR1 SNHLY, CDR2 FYNNEI. Trimming removed 7 bases from V and 5 bases from J, with 12 bases in between. The CDR3 covers 13 residues. RNA transcripts gave rise to amplified TCR beta CDR3 regions. The HTBI primer set was used in a first-round RT-PCR of the TCR CDR3. TCRdb re-derived calls from the multiplex PCR reads in MiXCR, one entry per CDR3 protein. The sample lists hundreds of thousands of distinct CDR3 sequences, around 13% seen once, with around 12% in the top ten. This clonotype originated in a woman in her 50s with Graves' ophthalmopathy. This chain joins TRBV2 and TRBJ2-1; D remains unclear. What was sequenced was blood. Written as DNA, the CDR3 is TGTGCCAGCAAGGCGTCGGGCAACAATGAGCAGTTCTTC. Amino acid sequence: CASKASGNNEQFF.